This record concerns one T cell receptor (beta chain) sequence. Its antigen is unknown. No base quality information exists; no much larger clone differs at one position. The sample belongs to a study of blood T cell repertoires in COVID-19 (dated by TCRdb to about 2020). Looking at the study overall: Samples covering the acute and convalescent phases of COVID-19 were provided by collaborators in the United States, Italy and Spain. The prospective study material was composed of cDNA or gDNA derived from T cells, B-cell-depleted T cells, or PBMCs. Subjects who had been exposed to COVID-19, were actively infected with it, or had recovered from it provided the deeply sampled blood TCRbeta repertoires that made up the dataset. The repertoires were made available in a free public database intended to serve as a resource for research on the immune response to SARS-CoV-2. Samples came from the ongoing ImmuneRACE study (first 160 participants) plus 1,254 subjects from 6 global collaborators. Sample metadata almost always included a de-identified subject ID, COVID-19 status, age in years and sex. Where HLA class I and class II types were available, the types were taken from metadata supplied by the sample provider, not from assay-based typing.

The germline V gene sets CDR1 to SGHTA and CDR2 to FQGNSA. Relative to germline, V is missing 3 bases and J is missing 2 bases, with 1 base of the junction outside any gene match. Including cysteine and phenylalanine, the CDR3 has 15 amino acids. The read is trimmed to its CDR3 DNA, 45 bases read in frame from base 1. Participants in the prospective study were aged about 18 to 95 years, lived in over 20 United States geographic areas, and enrolled through a virtual design. Cohort assignment in the prospective study relied on participant-reported clinical history from a screening survey and a study questionnaire. ImmuneRACE Cohort 3 recovered participants were defined by two consecutive negative NP/OP PCR tests, healthcare professional clearance, or symptom resolution. Each participant in the prospective study had whole blood, serum and a nasopharyngeal or oropharyngeal swab collected by mobile phlebotomists. Participants in the prospective study had the option to provide additional blood draws and questionnaires over an approximately 2-month period. Prospective study blood samples were shipped either frozen or at room temperature before DNA extraction.

TCRbeta CDR3 regions were amplified from genomic DNA using the immunoSEQ Assay, a bias-controlled multiplex PCR. Per the authors' processing: Within the assay, amplification of reference gene primers was used to estimate how many nucleated cells each sample contained. Sequence reads were collapsed and filtered to measure the absolute abundance of every unique TCRbeta CDR3 rearrangement. For each sample, productive Simpson clonality was calculated as the square root of Simpson's diversity index over productive rearrangements. TCRdb holds this immuneACCESS table with in-frame rearrangements only. Some clones are missing; in checked studies, unresolved V genes explain under half, and the rest has no known cause. The DNA gave D and trimming, while V, J and clone size come from that table. This sample gives some 97,000 clones in total; 80% to 90% of them show up just once. Less than 3.5% of the sample goes to the ten largest clones.

The study at large found these results: The amount of clinical and demographic metadata varied by source and participant and was provided uncurated.

Recombination connected TRBV7-2 to TRBJ2-1, and TRBD2 aligns with 10 junction nucleotides. The sequenced sample consisted of PBMCs or T cells enriched from blood (not recorded which). This sequence originates from a woman in her 50s who had recovered from COVID-19. The DNA sequence is as follows: TGTGCCAGCAGCTTGAGCGGGAGGGCCTACAATGAGCAGTTCTTC. The resulting protein is CASSLSGRAYNEQFF.